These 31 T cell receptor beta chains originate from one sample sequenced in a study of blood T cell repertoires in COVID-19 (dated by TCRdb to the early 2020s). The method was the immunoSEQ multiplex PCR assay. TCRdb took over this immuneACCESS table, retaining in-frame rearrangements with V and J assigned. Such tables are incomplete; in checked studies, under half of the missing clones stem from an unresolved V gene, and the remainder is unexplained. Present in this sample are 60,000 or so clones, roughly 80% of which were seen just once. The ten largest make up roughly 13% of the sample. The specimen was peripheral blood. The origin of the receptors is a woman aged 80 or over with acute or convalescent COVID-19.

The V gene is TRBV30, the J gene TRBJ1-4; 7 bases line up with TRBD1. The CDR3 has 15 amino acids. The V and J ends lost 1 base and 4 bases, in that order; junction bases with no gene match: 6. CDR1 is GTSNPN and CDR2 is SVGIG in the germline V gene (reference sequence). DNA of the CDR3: TGTGCCTGGAGTGCCACGGGACAGCGTAATGAAAAACTGTTTTTT. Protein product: CAWSATGQRNEKLFF.

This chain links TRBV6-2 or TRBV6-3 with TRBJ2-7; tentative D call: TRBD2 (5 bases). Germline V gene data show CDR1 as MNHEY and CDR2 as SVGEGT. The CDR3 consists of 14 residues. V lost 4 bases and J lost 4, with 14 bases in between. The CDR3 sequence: CASSLSAGGYEQYF. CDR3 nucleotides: TGTGCCAGCAGTTTATCGGCAGGAGGTTACGAGCAGTACTTC.

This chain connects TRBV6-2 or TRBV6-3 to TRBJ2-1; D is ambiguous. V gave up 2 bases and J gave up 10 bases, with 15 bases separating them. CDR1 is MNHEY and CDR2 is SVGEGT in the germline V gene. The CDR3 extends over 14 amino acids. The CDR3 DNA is TGTGCCAGCAGTTACCCTGACACCTTTAGGGAGCAGTTCTTC. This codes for CASSYPDTFREQFF.

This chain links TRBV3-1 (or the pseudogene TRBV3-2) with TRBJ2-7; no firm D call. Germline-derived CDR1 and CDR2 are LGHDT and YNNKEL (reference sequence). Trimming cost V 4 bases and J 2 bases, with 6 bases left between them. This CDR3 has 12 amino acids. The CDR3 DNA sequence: TGTGCCAGCAGCCGTGACACCTACGAGCAGTACTTC. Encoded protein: CASSRDTYEQYF.

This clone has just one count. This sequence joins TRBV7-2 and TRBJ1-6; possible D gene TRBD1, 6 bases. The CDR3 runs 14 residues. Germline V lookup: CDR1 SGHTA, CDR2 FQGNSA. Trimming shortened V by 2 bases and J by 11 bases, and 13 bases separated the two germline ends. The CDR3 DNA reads TGTGCCAGCAGCTTACTAACAGGGTCGACACCCCTCCACTTT. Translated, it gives CASSLLTGSTPLHF. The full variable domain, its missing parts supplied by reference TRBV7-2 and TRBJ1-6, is GAGVSQSPSNKVTEKGKDVELRCDPISGHTALYWYRQSLGQGLEFLIYFQGNSAPDKSGLPSDRFSAERTGGSVSTLTIQRTQQEDSAVYLCASSLLTGSTPLHFGNGTRLTVT.

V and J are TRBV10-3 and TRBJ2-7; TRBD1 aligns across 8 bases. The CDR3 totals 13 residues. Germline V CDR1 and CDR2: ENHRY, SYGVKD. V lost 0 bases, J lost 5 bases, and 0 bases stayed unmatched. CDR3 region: CAISESTGDEQYF. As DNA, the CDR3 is TGTGCCATCAGTGAGTCGACAGGGGACGAGCAGTACTTC.

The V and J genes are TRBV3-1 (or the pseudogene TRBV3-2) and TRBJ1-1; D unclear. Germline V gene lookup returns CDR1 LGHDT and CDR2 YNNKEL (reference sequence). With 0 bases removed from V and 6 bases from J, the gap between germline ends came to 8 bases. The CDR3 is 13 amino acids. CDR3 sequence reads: CASSQDLRAEAFF. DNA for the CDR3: TGTGCCAGCAGCCAAGATCTTCGGGCTGAAGCTTTCTTT.

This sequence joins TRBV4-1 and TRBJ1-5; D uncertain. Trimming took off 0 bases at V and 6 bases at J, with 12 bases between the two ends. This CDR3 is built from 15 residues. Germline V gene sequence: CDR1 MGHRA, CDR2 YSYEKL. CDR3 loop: CASSQEVTTPQPQHF. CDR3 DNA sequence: TGCGCCAGCAGCCAAGAGGTTACTACCCCTCAGCCCCAGCATTTT.

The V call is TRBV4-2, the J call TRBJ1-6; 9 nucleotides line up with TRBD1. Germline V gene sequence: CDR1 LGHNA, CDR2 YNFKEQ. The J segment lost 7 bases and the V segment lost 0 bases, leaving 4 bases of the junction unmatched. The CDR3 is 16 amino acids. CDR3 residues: CASSQDRDRANSPLHF. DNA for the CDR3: TGTGCCAGCAGCCAAGATCGGGACAGGGCAAATTCACCCCTCCACTTT.

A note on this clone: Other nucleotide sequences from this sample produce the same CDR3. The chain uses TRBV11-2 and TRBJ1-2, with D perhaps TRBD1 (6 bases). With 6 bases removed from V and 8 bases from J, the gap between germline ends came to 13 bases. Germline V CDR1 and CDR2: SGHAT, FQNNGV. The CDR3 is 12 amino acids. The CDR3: CASSQGGGGYTF. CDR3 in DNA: TGTGCCAGCAGTCAGGGAGGGGGGGGCTACACCTTC.

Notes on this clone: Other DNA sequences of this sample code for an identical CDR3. The CDR3 region is CASSLQGNTEAFF. For the CDR3, the DNA is TGTGCCAGCAGCTTACAGGGGAACACTGAAGCTTTCTTT. This chain joins TRBV11-2 and TRBJ1-1; maybe TRBD1 (5 bases). Trimming took 2 bases from V and 1 from J, leaving 5 bases between them. CDR1 is SGHAT, CDR2 FQNNGV, per germline. This CDR3 is built from 13 residues.

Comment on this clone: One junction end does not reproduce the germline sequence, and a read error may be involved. The CDR3 here is CASSQDFSTVNF. The CDR3 nucleotides are TGTGCCAGCAGCCAAGATTTCTCGACAGTTAATTTT. This chain links TRBV4-2 with TRBJ1-3; D is perhaps TRBD1 (5 bases). Germline V gene sequence: CDR1 LGHNA, CDR2 YNFKEQ. This CDR3 region has 12 residues.

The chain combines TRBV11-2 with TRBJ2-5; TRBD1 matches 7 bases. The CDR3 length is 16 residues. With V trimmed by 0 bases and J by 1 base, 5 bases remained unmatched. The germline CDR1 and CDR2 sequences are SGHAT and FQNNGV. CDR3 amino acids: CASSLDFGTAQETQYF. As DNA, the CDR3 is TGTGCCAGCAGCTTAGATTTCGGGACAGCCCAAGAGACCCAGTACTTC.

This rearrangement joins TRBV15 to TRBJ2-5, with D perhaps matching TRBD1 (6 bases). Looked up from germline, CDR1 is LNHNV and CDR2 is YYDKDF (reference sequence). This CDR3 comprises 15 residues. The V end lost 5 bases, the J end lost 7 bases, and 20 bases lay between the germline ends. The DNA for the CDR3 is TGTGCCACCAGCGGGGGCGGCCCCCTCAAGCGGACCCAGTACTTC. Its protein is CATSGGGPLKRTQYF.

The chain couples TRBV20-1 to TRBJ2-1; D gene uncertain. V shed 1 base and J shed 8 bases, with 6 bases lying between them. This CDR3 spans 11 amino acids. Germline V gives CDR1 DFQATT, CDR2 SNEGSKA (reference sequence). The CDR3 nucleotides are TGCAGTGCTAGAGTTTCGGATGAGCAGTTCTTC. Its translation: CSARVSDEQFF.

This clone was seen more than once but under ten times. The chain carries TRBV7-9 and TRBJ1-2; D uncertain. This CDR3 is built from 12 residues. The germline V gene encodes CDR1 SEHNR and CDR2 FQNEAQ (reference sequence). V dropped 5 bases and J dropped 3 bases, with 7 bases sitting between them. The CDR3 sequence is CASSPVDYGYTF. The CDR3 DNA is TGTGCCAGCAGCCCGGTCGACTATGGCTACACCTTC.

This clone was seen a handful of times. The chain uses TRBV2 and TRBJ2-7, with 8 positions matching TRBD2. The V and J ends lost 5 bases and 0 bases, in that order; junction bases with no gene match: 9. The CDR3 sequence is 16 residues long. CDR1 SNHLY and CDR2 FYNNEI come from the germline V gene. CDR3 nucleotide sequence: TGTGCCAGCAGTATTAGCGGGGCTTTAAGCTCCTACGAGCAGTACTTC. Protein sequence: CASSISGALSSYEQYF.

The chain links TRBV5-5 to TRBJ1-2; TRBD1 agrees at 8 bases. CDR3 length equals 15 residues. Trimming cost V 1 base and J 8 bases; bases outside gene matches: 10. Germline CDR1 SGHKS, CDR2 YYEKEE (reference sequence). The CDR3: CASSLISQGARGYTF. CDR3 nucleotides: TGTGCCAGCAGCTTGATATCCCAGGGGGCGCGGGGCTACACCTTC. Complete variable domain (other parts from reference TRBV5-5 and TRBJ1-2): DAGVTQSPTHLIKTRGQQVTLRCSPISGHKSVSWYQQVLGQGPQFIFQYYEKEERGRGNFPDRFSARQFPNYSSELNVNALLLGDSALYLCASSLISQGARGYTFGSGTRLTVV.

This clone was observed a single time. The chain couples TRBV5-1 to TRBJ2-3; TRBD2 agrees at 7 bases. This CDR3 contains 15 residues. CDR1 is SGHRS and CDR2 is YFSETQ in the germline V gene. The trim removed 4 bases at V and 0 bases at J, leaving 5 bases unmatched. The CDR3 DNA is TGCGCCAGCAGCGAAAGCGGGGCGAGCACAGATACGCAGTATTTT. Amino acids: CASSESGASTDTQYF.

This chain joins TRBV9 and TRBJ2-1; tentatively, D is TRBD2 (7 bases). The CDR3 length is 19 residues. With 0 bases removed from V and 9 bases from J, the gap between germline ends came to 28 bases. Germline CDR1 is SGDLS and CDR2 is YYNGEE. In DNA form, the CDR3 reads TGTGCCAGCAGCGTAGGGTTCCGCCCCGGGCGGGGGCTAACGAGTGAGCAGTTCTTC. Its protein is CASSVGFRPGRGLTSEQFF.

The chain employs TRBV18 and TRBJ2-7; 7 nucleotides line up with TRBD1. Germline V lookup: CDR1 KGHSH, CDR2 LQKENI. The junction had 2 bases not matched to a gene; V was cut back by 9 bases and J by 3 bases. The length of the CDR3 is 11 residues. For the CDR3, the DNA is TGTGCCAGTCAGGGGGTCTACGAGCAGTACTTC. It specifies CASQGVYEQYF.

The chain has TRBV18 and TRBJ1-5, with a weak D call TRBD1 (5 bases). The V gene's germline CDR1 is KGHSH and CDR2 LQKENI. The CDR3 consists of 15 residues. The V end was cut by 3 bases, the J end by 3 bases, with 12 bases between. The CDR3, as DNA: TGTGCCAGCTCACCGACGGGGGGATTCAATCAGCCCCAGCATTTT. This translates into CASSPTGGFNQPQHF. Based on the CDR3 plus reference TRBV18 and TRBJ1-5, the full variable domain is NAGVMQNPRHLVRRRGQEARLRCSPMKGHSHVYWYRQLPEEGLKFMVYLQKENIIDESGMPKERFSAEFPKEGPSILRIQQVVRGDSAAYFCASSPTGGFNQPQHFGDGTRLSIL.

CDR3 sequence reads: CAWSAGTSGGALNEQFF. In nucleotides, the CDR3 is TGTGCCTGGAGTGCCGGGACTAGCGGGGGGGCCTTAAATGAGCAGTTCTTC. The V gene is TRBV30, the J gene TRBJ2-1, with TRBD2 identical over 16 bases. The CDR3 spans 17 residues. Germline CDR1 reads GTSNPN; CDR2 reads SVGIG (reference sequence). Trimming cost V 1 base and J 7 bases; bases outside gene matches: 7.

The CDR3 DNA reads TGTGCCAGCAGTCTAGACCTACGGCAGCCCCAGCATTTT. Its protein product is CASSLDLRQPQHF. J is TRBJ1-5 and V is TRBV28; D remains unclear. The CDR3 consists of 13 residues. V was pared by 5 bases and J by 7 bases, with 12 bases between. The germline CDR1 and CDR2 sequences are MDHEN and SYDVKM. Full variable domain (rest looked up from reference TRBV28 and TRBJ1-5): DVKVTQSSRYLVKRTGEKVFLECVQDMDHENMFWYRQDPGLGLRLIYFSYDVKMKEKGDIPEGYSVSREKKERFSLILESASTNQTSMYLCASSLDLRQPQHFGDGTRLSIL.

The CDR3 coding sequence is TGTGCCAGCTCACCGGGAGTGGGGACAGGGTCCCACTATGGCTACACCTTC. Protein product: CASSPGVGTGSHYGYTF. The chain is built from TRBV18 and TRBJ1-2; 9 nucleotides align to TRBD1. The germline gives CDR1 KGHSH, CDR2 LQKENI. CDR3 length equals 17 residues. V lost 3 bases, J lost 3 bases, and 11 bases stayed unmatched.

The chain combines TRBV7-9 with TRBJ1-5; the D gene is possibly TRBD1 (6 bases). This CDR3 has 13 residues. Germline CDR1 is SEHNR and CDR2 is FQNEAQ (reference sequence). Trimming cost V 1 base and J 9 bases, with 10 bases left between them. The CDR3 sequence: CASSLETQGPQHF. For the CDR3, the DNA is TGTGCCAGCAGCTTAGAGACACAGGGGCCCCAGCATTTT.

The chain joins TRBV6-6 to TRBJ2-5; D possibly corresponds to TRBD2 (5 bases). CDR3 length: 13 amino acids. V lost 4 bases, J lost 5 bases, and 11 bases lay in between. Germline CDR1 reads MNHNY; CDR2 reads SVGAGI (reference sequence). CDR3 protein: CASSSRGKETQYF. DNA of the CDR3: TGTGCCAGCAGTTCCCGGGGTAAGGAGACCCAGTACTTC.

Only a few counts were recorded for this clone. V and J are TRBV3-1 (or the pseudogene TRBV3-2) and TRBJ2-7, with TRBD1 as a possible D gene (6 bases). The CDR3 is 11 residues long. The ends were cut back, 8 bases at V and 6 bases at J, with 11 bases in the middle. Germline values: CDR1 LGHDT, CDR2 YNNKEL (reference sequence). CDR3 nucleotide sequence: TGTGCCAGCCAGGGGATATCCGAGCAGTACTTC. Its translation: CASQGISEQYF.

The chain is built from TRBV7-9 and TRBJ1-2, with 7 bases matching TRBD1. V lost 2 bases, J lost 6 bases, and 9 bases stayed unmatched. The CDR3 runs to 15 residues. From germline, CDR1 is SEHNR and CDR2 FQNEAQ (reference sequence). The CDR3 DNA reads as TGTGCCAGCAGCTTACCACCGGGACAGTGGCATGGCTACACCTTC. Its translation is CASSLPPGQWHGYTF.

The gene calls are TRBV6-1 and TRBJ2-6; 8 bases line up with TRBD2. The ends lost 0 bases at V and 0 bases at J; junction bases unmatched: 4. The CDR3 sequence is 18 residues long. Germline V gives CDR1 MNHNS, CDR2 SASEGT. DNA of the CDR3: TGTGCCAGCAGTGAAGCGTGGCGGGGGGCCTCTGGGGCCAACGTCCTGACTTTC. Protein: CASSEAWRGASGANVLTF.

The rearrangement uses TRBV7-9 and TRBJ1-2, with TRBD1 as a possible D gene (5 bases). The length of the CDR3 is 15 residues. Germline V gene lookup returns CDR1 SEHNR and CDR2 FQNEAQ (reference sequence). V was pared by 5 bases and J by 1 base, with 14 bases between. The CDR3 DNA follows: TGTGCCAGCAGCCCCAGAGACAGTTATAACTATGGCTACACCTTC. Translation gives CASSPRDSYNYGYTF.